The T cell receptor beta chain under discussion was sequenced for a study of graft-versus-host responses after intestinal transplantation. Study-level background: Anti-thymocyte globulin was used for induction in all recipients, who then took tacrolimus and steroids for two to four years.

Assay used: immunoSEQ multiplex PCR; TCRdb lists only in-frame clones, some missing. Of around 90,000 clones listed, roughly 92% are singletons. The CDR3 runs 19 residues. CDR1 and CDR2 from the germline V gene are MNHNS and SASEGT. The ends lost 2 bases at V and 5 bases at J; junction bases unmatched: 19. About this clone itself: The antigen remains unidentified.

This specimen consisted of unstimulated CD4+ T cells sorted from spleen or lymph node cells, obtained before intestinal transplant. The chain combines TRBV6-1 with TRBJ2-7; TRBD2 matches 9 bases. This TCR came from a human donor who received an intestinal transplant. CDR3 nucleotides: TGTGCCAGCAGTGAATCAGACTTTAGCGGGAGTGTGTTTCTTAACGAGCAGTACTTC. It is translated as CASSESDFSGSVFLNEQYF.